One sample yielded the 14 T cell receptor beta chains listed below, sequenced in a study of blood T cell repertoires in COVID-19. The method was immunoSEQ multiplex PCR; TCRdb's version includes in-frame clones alone and lacks a portion of them. The data show about 230,000 clones, 85% to 90% seen once. Sequencing used PBMCs or T cells enriched from blood (not recorded which). The receptors were gathered from a woman aged 25 to 39 with acute COVID-19.

This clone was detected only once. The chain couples TRBV18 to TRBJ2-1; TRBD1 matches 8 bases. The ends lost 3 bases at V and 6 bases at J; junction bases unmatched: 16. From germline, CDR1 is KGHSH and CDR2 LQKENI. The CDR3 is made up of 18 amino acids. CDR3 coding DNA: TGTGCCAGCTCACCGAGCACGGGACAGGACAGCGGGTCCAATGAGCAGTTCTTC. Protein: CASSPSTGQDSGSNEQFF.

This chain joins TRBV6-2 or TRBV6-3 and TRBJ2-1, with D unresolved. CDR1 and CDR2 (germline): MNHEY, SVGEGT. The CDR3 covers 16 residues. V was trimmed by 0 bases and J by 4 bases, leaving 13 bases between them. The CDR3 nucleotides read TGTGCCAGCAGTTACTCGATAGATGCGGCATACAATGAGCAGTTCTTC. Protein sequence: CASSYSIDAAYNEQFF.

The rearrangement uses TRBV6-5 and TRBJ1-2; 7 bases are a match to TRBD1. After removal of 5 bases from V and 5 bases from J, the junction contained 8 bases not matched to a gene. The CDR3 extends over 14 amino acids. Germline loops: CDR1 MNHEY, CDR2 SVGAGI. CDR3 sequence reads: CASSPDRDPYGYTF. The CDR3 DNA sequence: TGTGCCAGCAGTCCTGACAGGGATCCTTATGGCTACACCTTC.

J is TRBJ2-1 and V is TRBV18, with 13 bases fitting TRBD2. This CDR3 is built from 15 residues. The J segment lost 7 bases and the V segment lost 3 bases, leaving 3 bases of the junction unmatched. Germline lookup yields CDR1 KGHSH and CDR2 LQKENI. The CDR3 DNA reads as TGTGCCAGCTCACCCGGGACTAGCGGGGTAAATGAGCAGTTCTTC. As protein: CASSPGTSGVNEQFF.

V gene TRBV4-3 combines with J gene TRBJ1-2, with 9 bases fitting TRBD1. CDR3 length equals 14 residues. Germline V CDR1 and CDR2: LGHNA, YSLEER. Trimming cost V 2 bases and J 4 bases; bases outside gene matches: 2. The CDR3 region is CASSQLGQGYGYTF. CDR3 sequence (DNA): TGCGCCAGCAGCCAACTGGGACAGGGCTATGGCTACACCTTC.

This chain joins TRBV9 and TRBJ1-6; TRBD1 matches 8 bases. This CDR3 comprises 15 residues. CDR1 and CDR2 (germline): SGDLS, YYNGEE. After removal of 1 base from V and 9 bases from J, the junction contained 6 bases not matched to a gene. CDR3 in amino acids: CASSVLDRVSSPLHF. The CDR3 DNA follows: TGTGCCAGCAGCGTACTGGACAGGGTTAGTTCACCCCTCCACTTT.

The V gene is TRBV2, the J gene TRBJ2-3; 7 bases are a match to TRBD1. This CDR3 has 17 residues. With 4 bases clipped from V and 2 bases from J, the junction kept 12 bases outside the gene matches. Germline CDR1 is SNHLY and CDR2 is FYNNEI. Written as DNA, the CDR3 is TGTGCCAGCAGTGTGGACGGACAGGCGGTCGACACAGATACGCAGTATTTT. Amino acids: CASSVDGQAVDTDTQYF.

This clone has just a few counts. The rearrangement uses TRBV27 and TRBJ2-1; maybe TRBD1 (5 bases). Trimming removed 10 bases from V and 7 bases from J, with 26 bases in between. CDR3 length: 16 residues. Germline V gives CDR1 MNHEY, CDR2 SMNVEV (reference sequence). The DNA of the CDR3 is TGTGCCACTACGCCCCTTGGGGCAGGTCTGAAGAATGAGCAGTTCTTC. It encodes CATTPLGAGLKNEQFF.

The chain is built from TRBV27 and TRBJ2-2, with a tentative D call TRBD2 (7 bases). This CDR3 region has 16 residues. Looked up from germline, CDR1 is MNHEY and CDR2 is SMNVEV (reference sequence). V dropped 2 bases and J dropped 4 bases, with 14 bases sitting between them. CDR3 in DNA: TGTGCCAGCAGTTTAGAAGGGGAGGGGGTCACCGGGGAGCTGTTTTTT. Its protein product is CASSLEGEGVTGELFF.

This rearrangement joins TRBV5-6 to TRBJ2-3, with TRBD2 matching 13 bases. This CDR3 has 15 amino acids. Germline V gene sequence: CDR1 SGHDT, CDR2 YYEEEE. Trimming cost V 5 bases and J 7 bases; bases outside gene matches: 7. CDR3 sequence reads: CASREGLAGPYTQYF. The CDR3 nucleotides are TGTGCCAGCAGGGAGGGACTAGCGGGGCCCTATACGCAGTATTTT.

CDR3 loop: CASSDNSAQPYGYTF. CDR3 sequence (DNA): TGTGCCAGCAGCGACAACAGTGCCCAACCCTATGGCTACACCTTC. The genes are TRBV7-2 and TRBJ1-2, with no clear D. Germline values: CDR1 SGHTA, CDR2 FQGNSA. This CDR3 contains 15 residues. Trimming pared 5 bases from V and 4 bases from J, leaving 17 bases between.

V usage is TRBV20-1 and J usage is TRBJ2-7; D unresolved. V shed 7 bases and J shed 2 bases, with 9 bases lying between them. Germline values: CDR1 DFQATT, CDR2 SNEGSKA (reference sequence). CDR3 length equals 11 residues. The CDR3 loop is CSGQSAYEQYF. In DNA form, the CDR3 reads TGCAGTGGGCAGTCAGCCTACGAGCAGTACTTC.

The chain couples TRBV29-1 to TRBJ1-1, with D perhaps TRBD1 (6 bases). CDR3 length: 13 amino acids. Germline CDR1 and CDR2: SQVTM and ANQGSEA. V gave up 5 bases and J gave up 0 bases, with 10 bases separating them. The CDR3 loop reads CSVLTGMNTEAFF. In nucleotides, the CDR3 is TGCAGCGTTCTAACAGGGATGAACACTGAAGCTTTCTTT.

CDR3 region: CASSLSDRGNGYTF. DNA for the CDR3: TGTGCCAGCAGCCTATCTGACAGGGGGAATGGCTACACCTTC. This chain links TRBV6-5 with TRBJ1-2; 9 bases align to TRBD1. V was clipped by 6 bases and J by 6 bases; unmatched bases: 8. CDR3 length equals 14 residues. From germline, CDR1 is MNHEY and CDR2 SVGAGI.